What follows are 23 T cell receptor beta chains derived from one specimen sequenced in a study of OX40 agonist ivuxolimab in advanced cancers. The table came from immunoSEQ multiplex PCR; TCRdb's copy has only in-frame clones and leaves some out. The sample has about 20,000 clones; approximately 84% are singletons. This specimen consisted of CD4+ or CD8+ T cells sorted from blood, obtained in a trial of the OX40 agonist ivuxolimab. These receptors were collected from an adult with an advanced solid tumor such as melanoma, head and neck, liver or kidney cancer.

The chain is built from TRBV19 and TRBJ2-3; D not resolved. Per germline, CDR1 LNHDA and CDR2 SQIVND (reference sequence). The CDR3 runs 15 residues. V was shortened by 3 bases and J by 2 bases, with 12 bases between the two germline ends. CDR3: CASSIGQIPTDTQYF. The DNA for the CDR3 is TGTGCCAGTAGTATTGGGCAGATCCCCACAGATACGCAGTATTTT.

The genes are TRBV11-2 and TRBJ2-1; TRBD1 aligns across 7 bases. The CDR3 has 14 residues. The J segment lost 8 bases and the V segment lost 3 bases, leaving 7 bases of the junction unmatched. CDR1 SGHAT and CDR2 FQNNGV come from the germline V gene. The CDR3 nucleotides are TGTGCCAGCAGCTTGGCAGGGGGAATTCATGAGCAGTTCTTC. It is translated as CASSLAGGIHEQFF.

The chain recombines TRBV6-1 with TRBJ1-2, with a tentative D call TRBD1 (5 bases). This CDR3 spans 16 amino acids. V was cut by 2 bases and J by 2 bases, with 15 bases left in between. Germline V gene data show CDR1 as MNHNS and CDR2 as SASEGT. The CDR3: CASSELPTGLNYGYTF. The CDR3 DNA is TGTGCCAGCAGTGAATTACCTACAGGATTGAACTATGGCTACACCTTC.

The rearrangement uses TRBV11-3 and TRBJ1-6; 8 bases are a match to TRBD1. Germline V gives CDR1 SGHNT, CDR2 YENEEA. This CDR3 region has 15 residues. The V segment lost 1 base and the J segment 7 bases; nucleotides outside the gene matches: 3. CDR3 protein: CASSLGRDRNSPLHF. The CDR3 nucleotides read TGTGCCAGCAGCTTAGGACGGGACAGGAATTCACCCCTCCACTTT.

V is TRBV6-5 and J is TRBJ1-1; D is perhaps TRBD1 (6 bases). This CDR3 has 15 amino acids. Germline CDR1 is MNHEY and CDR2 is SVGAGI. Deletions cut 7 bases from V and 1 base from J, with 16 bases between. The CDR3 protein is CASKGLGGPNTEAFF. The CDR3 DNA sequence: TGTGCCAGCAAAGGTCTTGGGGGGCCGAACACTGAAGCTTTCTTT.

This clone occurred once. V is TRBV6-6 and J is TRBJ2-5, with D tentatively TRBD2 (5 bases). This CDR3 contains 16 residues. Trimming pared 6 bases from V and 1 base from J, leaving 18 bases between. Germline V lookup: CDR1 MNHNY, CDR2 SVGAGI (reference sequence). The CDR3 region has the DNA TGTGCCAGCAGCGAGCCGGGGATGGAATTCCAAGAGACCCAGTACTTC. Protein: CASSEPGMEFQETQYF.

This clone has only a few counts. CDR3 in amino acids: CASSSELAGTQYF. The CDR3 DNA follows: TGTGCCAGCAGCTCGGAACTAGCGGGGACCCAGTACTTC. V is TRBV11-2 and J is TRBJ2-5; 9 bases map to TRBD2. The CDR3 has 13 amino acids. Trimming took 4 bases from V and 7 from J; bases not matched to a gene: 4. Looked up from germline, CDR1 is SGHAT and CDR2 is FQNNGV.

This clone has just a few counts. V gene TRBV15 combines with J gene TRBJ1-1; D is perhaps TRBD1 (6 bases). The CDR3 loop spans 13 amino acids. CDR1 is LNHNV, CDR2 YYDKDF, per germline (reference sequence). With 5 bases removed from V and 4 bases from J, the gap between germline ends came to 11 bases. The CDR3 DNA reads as TGTGCCACCAGCCCCGGGGGCACCACTGAAGCTTTCTTT. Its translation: CATSPGGTTEAFF.

The CDR3 region is CASSTREWTSYNEQFF. CDR3 bases: TGCGCCAGCAGCACCAGAGAGTGGACTTCCTACAATGAGCAGTTCTTC. The V call is TRBV4-1, the J call TRBJ2-1; weak D call: TRBD2 (5 bases). Germline CDR1 and CDR2: MGHRA and YSYEKL. The CDR3 contains 16 residues. V was pared by 5 bases and J by 1 base, with 15 bases between.

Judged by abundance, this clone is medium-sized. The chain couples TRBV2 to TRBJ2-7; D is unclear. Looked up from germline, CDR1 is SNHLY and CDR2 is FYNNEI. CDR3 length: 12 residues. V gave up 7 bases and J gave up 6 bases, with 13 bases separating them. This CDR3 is CASNSDRLEQYF. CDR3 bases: TGTGCCAGCAATTCAGACCGACTCGAGCAGTACTTC.

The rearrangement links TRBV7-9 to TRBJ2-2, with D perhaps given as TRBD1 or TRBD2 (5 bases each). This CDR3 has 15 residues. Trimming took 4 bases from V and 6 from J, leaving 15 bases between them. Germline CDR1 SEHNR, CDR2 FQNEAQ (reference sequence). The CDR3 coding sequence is TGTGCCAGCAGCTACGGCACGGGACGACCCGGGGAGCTGTTTTTT. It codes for CASSYGTGRPGELFF.

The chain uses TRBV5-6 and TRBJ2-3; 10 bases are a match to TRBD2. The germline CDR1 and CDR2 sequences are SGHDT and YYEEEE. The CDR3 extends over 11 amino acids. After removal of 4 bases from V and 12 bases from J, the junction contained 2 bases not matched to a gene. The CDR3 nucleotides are TGTGCCAGCAGCACTAGCGGGGCACAGTATTTT. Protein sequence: CASSTSGAQYF.

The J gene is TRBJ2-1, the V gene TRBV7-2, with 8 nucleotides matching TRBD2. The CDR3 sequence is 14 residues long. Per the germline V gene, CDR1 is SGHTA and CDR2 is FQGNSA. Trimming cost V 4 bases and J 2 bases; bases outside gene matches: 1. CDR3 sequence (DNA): TGTGCCAGCAGCTCGGGACTAGCCTACAATGAGCAGTTCTTC. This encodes CASSSGLAYNEQFF.

CDR3 in amino acids: CASTLRVGKNIQYF. The CDR3 coding sequence is TGTGCCAGCACCTTGAGGGTGGGTAAAAACATTCAGTACTTC. The V call is TRBV13, the J call TRBJ2-4; weak D call: TRBD2 (5 bases). Trimming took 7 bases from V and 4 from J, leaving 14 bases between them. The CDR3 totals 14 residues. Germline values: CDR1 PRHDT, CDR2 FYEKMQ (reference sequence).

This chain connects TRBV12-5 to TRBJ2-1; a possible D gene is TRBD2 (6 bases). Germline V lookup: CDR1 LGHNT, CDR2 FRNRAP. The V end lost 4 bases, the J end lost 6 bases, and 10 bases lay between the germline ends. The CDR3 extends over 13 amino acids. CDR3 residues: CASGSGGINEQFF. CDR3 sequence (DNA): TGTGCTAGTGGTTCTGGGGGGATCAATGAGCAGTTCTTC. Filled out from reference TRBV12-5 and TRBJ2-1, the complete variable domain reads DARVTQTPRHKVTEMGQEVTMRCQPILGHNTVFWYRQTMMQGLELLAYFRNRAPLDDSGMPKDRFSAEMPDATLATLKIQPSEPRDSAVYFCASGSGGINEQFFGPGTRLTVL.

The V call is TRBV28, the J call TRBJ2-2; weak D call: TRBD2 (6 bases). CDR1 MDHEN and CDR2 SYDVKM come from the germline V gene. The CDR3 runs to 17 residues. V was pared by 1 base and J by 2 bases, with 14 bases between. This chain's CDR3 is CASSLLVGLTNTGELFF. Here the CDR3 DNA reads TGTGCCAGCAGTTTATTGGTGGGACTGACAAACACCGGGGAGCTGTTTTTT.

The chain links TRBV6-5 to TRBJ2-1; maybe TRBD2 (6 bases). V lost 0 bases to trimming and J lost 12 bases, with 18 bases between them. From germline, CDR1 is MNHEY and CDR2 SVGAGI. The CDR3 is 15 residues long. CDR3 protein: CASSYSGRSRRGQFF. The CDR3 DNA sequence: TGTGCCAGCAGTTACTCGGGGCGAAGTCGGAGGGGGCAGTTCTTC.

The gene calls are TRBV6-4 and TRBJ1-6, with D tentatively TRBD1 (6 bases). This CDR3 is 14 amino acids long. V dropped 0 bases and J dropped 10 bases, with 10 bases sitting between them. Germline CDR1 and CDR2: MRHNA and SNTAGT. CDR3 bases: TGTGCCAGCAGTGACTCGGACAGTTCCTCACCCCTCCACTTT. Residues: CASSDSDSSSPLHF.

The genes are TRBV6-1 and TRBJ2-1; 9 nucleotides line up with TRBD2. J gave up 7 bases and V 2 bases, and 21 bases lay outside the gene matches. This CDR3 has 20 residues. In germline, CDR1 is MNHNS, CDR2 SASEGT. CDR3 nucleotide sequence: TGTGCCAGCAGTGAACACAGACTAGGAGAGGCGGGAGGGCCCCGGAATGAGCAGTTCTTC. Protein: CASSEHRLGEAGGPRNEQFF.

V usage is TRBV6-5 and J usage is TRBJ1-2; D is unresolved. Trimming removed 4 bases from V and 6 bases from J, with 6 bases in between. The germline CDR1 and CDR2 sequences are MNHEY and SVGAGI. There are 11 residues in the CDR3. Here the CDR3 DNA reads TGTGCCAGCAGTTCGGTGGATGGCTACACCTTC. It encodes CASSSVDGYTF.

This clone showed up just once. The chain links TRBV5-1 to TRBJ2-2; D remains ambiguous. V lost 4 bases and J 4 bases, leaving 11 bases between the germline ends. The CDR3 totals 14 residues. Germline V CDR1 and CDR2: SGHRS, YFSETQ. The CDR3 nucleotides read TGCGCCAGCAGCCCCTGGGCAAGCACCGGGGAGCTGTTTTTT. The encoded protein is CASSPWASTGELFF.

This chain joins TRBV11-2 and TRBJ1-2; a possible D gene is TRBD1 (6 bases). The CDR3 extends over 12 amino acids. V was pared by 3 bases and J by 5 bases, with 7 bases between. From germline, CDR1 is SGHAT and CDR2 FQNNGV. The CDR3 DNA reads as TGTGCCAGCAGCTTGGGGGCGTATGGCTACACCTTC. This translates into CASSLGAYGYTF.

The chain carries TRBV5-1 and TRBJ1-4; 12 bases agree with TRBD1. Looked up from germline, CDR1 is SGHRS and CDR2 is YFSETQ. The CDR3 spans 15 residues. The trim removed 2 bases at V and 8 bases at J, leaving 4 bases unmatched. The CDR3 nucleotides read TGCGCCAGCAGCTTTGGGACAGGGGGCCTAGAAAAACTGTTTTTT. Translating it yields CASSFGTGGLEKLFF.